The 25 T cell receptor beta chains in this list originate from one sample, sequenced in a study of control samples from healthy donors and cancer patients. Clones were read by immunoSEQ multiplex PCR, and TCRdb kept only the in-frame ones, dropping some. Of 100,000 to 150,000 clones listed, roughly 92% were seen once; the top ten hold around 5.4%. What was sequenced was blood. The source of these receptors is a man younger than 35 in good health.

The rearrangement joins TRBV7-2 to TRBJ1-2; D is perhaps TRBD1 (5 bases). The germline CDR1 and CDR2 sequences are SGHTA and FQGNSA. Trimming shortened V by 4 bases and J by 4 bases, and 19 bases separated the two germline ends. The CDR3 is made up of 16 amino acids. CDR3: CASSSSFPARVYGYTF. The CDR3 nucleotides are TGTGCCAGCAGCTCCTCATTCCCGGCCAGGGTCTATGGCTACACCTTC.

This CDR3 reads CAWSSGTGSEKLFF. The CDR3 DNA is TGTGCCTGGAGTTCCGGGACAGGGAGTGAAAAACTGTTTTTT. V and J are TRBV30 and TRBJ1-4, with 9 bases aligning to TRBD1. The CDR3 extends over 14 amino acids. CDR1 and CDR2 (germline): GTSNPN, SVGIG (reference sequence). The V and J ends lost 2 bases and 7 bases, in that order; junction bases with no gene match: 5.

The chain uses TRBV6-6 and TRBJ1-5, with unresolved D. CDR3 length equals 15 residues. V was pared by 0 bases and J by 5 bases, with 11 bases between. Germline assignment: CDR1 MNHNY and CDR2 SVGAGI (reference sequence). CDR3 sequence: CASSYSAGGYQPQHF. CDR3 coding DNA: TGTGCCAGCAGTTACTCGGCGGGCGGTTATCAGCCCCAGCATTTT.

The chain recombines TRBV18 with TRBJ2-1, with 12 bases that match TRBD1. The ends lost 4 bases at V and 8 bases at J; junction bases unmatched: 12. Germline loops: CDR1 KGHSH, CDR2 LQKENI. The CDR3 loop spans 17 amino acids. CDR3 loop: CASSQTPGTGGLHEQFF. The CDR3 bases are TGTGCCAGCTCACAAACACCCGGGACAGGGGGCTTGCATGAGCAGTTCTTC. The variable domain in full, completed from reference TRBV18 and TRBJ2-1, reads NAGVMQNPRHLVRRRGQEARLRCSPMKGHSHVYWYRQLPEEGLKFMVYLQKENIIDESGMPKERFSAEFPKEGPSILRIQQVVRGDSAAYFCASSQTPGTGGLHEQFFGPGTRLTVL.

V and J are TRBV11-3 and TRBJ2-1; D gene ambiguous. The germline CDR1 and CDR2 sequences are SGHNT and YENEEA. This CDR3 contains 14 residues. Trimming removed 0 bases from V and 9 bases from J, with 12 bases in between. The CDR3 DNA is TGTGCCAGCAGCTTAGATCCTGGAATGGTTGAGCAGTTCTTC. It translates to CASSLDPGMVEQFF.

The chain carries TRBV5-4 and TRBJ2-1; D is unresolved. CDR3 size: 15 residues. V was shortened by 1 base and J by 8 bases, with 16 bases between the two germline ends. Germline V gives CDR1 SGHNT, CDR2 YYREEE (reference sequence). Written as DNA, the CDR3 is TGTGCCAGCAGCTTGCCACTTGGTATAGGACATGAGCAGTTCTTC. This translates into CASSLPLGIGHEQFF.

The genes are TRBV5-6 and TRBJ2-7; TRBD1 aligns across 10 bases. The length of the CDR3 is 15 residues. CDR1 and CDR2 from the germline V gene are SGHDT and YYEEEE. After removal of 3 bases from V and 1 base from J, the junction contained 4 bases not matched to a gene. In nucleotides, the CDR3 is TGTGCCAGCAGCTACCAGGGACAGGGGTCCTACGAGCAGTACTTC. It translates to CASSYQGQGSYEQYF.

The gene calls are TRBV7-7 and TRBJ2-5, with D possibly being TRBD1 (5 bases). V shed 4 bases and J shed 3 bases, with 12 bases lying between them. From germline, CDR1 is SSHAT and CDR2 FNYEAQ (reference sequence). The CDR3 has 14 amino acids. The CDR3: CASSWGSGEETQYF. Written as DNA, the CDR3 is TGTGCCAGCAGCTGGGGCTCCGGAGAAGAGACCCAGTACTTC.

The chain carries TRBV12-5 and TRBJ1-2; D gene uncertain. Germline V lookup: CDR1 LGHNT, CDR2 FRNRAP. V was pared by 2 bases and J by 6 bases, with 7 bases between. This CDR3 has 12 residues. In DNA, the CDR3 is TGTGCTAGTGGTTTGACAGCGGATGGCTACACCTTC. Protein product: CASGLTADGYTF.

The chain links TRBV9 to TRBJ2-3; 8 positions match TRBD2. The CDR3 is 14 amino acids. CDR1 is SGDLS and CDR2 is YYNGEE in the germline V gene. The V segment lost 1 base and the J segment 8 bases; nucleotides outside the gene matches: 6. DNA for the CDR3: TGTGCCAGCAGCGTAACGACTAGCGTGGCTACGCAGTATTTT. Protein sequence: CASSVTTSVATQYF.

This chain joins TRBV15 and TRBJ2-5; the match to TRBD2 covers 12 bases. The ends lost 4 bases at V and 5 bases at J; junction bases unmatched: 8. The CDR3 is 16 amino acids. Germline CDR1 is LNHNV and CDR2 is YYDKDF (reference sequence). CDR3 region: CATSKRPSGGAETQYF. The CDR3 DNA sequence: TGTGCCACCAGCAAAAGACCTAGCGGGGGGGCGGAGACCCAGTACTTC.

The chain carries TRBV15 and TRBJ2-3; no clear D gene. The ends were cut back, 3 bases at V and 5 bases at J, with 9 bases in the middle. CDR1 is LNHNV, CDR2 YYDKDF, per germline (reference sequence). This CDR3 is built from 13 residues. The CDR3 reads CATSRLMGDTQYF. DNA of the CDR3: TGTGCCACCAGCAGGCTGATGGGAGATACGCAGTATTTT.

J is TRBJ1-3 and V is TRBV5-1, with 7 bases matching TRBD1. J gave up 3 bases and V 4 bases, and 7 bases lay outside the gene matches. CDR1 SGHRS and CDR2 YFSETQ come from the germline V gene. The CDR3 runs 15 residues. The CDR3 nucleotides are TGCGCCAGCAGCGCCCAGACAGGGAATGGAAACACCATATATTTT. Translating it yields CASSAQTGNGNTIYF.

The rearrangement links TRBV5-1 to TRBJ2-7; D remains ambiguous. Trimming took off 5 bases at V and 3 bases at J, with 15 bases between the two ends. The CDR3 covers 14 residues. The germline V gene has CDR1 SGHRS and CDR2 YFSETQ. The CDR3 nucleotides are TGCGCCAGCAGTATAACTCACGGCGGCTACGAGCAGTACTTC. Encoded protein: CASSITHGGYEQYF.

The chain recombines TRBV19 with TRBJ1-2, with a possible D match to TRBD1 (6 bases). This CDR3 comprises 14 residues. From germline, CDR1 is LNHDA and CDR2 SQIVND (reference sequence). V lost 3 bases and J 3 bases, leaving 11 bases between the germline ends. In DNA form, the CDR3 reads TGTGCCAGTAGTATCCCAAGGGGGGACTATGGCTACACCTTC. Translated: CASSIPRGDYGYTF.

V and J are TRBV5-1 and TRBJ1-3, with 9 bases identical to TRBD1. The CDR3 has 19 residues. V lost 4 bases and J lost 0; bases outside the gene matches: 14. In germline, CDR1 is SGHRS, CDR2 YFSETQ. CDR3 in DNA: TGCGCCAGCAGCCGGGGGGCTACAGGGGGCTTAAGCTCTGGAAACACCATATATTTT. This translates into CASSRGATGGLSSGNTIYF.

This clone was observed once. This CDR3 is CASSQGRVAGGRLDTQYF. CDR3 nucleotides: TGTGCCAGCAGCCAAGGGAGGGTGGCGGGGGGGCGGTTGGATACGCAGTATTTT. The chain links TRBV3-1 (or the pseudogene TRBV3-2) to TRBJ2-3, with TRBD2 matching 9 bases. With 1 base clipped from V and 6 bases from J, the junction kept 14 bases outside the gene matches. The germline V gene encodes CDR1 LGHDT and CDR2 YNNKEL (reference sequence). The CDR3 is made up of 18 amino acids.

J is TRBJ2-3 and V is TRBV7-9; the D is unclear. The CDR3 consists of 15 residues. V lost 3 bases and J 1 base, leaving 11 bases between the germline ends. Germline V gene sequence: CDR1 SEHNR, CDR2 FQNEAQ (reference sequence). The CDR3 DNA is TGTGCCAGCAGCTTGGTTTTGGGTGGCACAGATACGCAGTATTTT. Translation: CASSLVLGGTDTQYF.

V and J are TRBV4-2 and TRBJ1-1; TRBD1 might be the D (5 bases). The V end lost 0 bases, the J end lost 0 bases, and 11 bases lay between the germline ends. The CDR3 totals 16 residues. Looked up from germline, CDR1 is LGHNA and CDR2 is YNFKEQ. CDR3 DNA: TGTGCCAGCAGCCAAGAAGGGGAGTATCTGAACACTGAAGCTTTCTTT. Translation: CASSQEGEYLNTEAFF.

The chain has TRBV18 and TRBJ2-3; 15 positions agree with TRBD2. The germline gives CDR1 KGHSH, CDR2 LQKENI. CDR3 length: 18 amino acids. V dropped 3 bases and J dropped 4; count of bases not matched to a gene: 8. The CDR3 DNA follows: TGTGCCAGCTCACCGCGATCTGGACTAGCGGGGGGGCCAGATACGCAGTATTTT. Protein sequence: CASSPRSGLAGGPDTQYF.

As regards this clone: Other DNA sequences in the sample encode the same CDR3. The chain is built from TRBV30 and TRBJ1-1, with D hard to call. Germline V gene lookup returns CDR1 GTSNPN and CDR2 SVGIG (reference sequence). The CDR3 runs 13 residues. Deletions cut 0 bases from V and 1 base from J, with 6 bases between. The CDR3 bases are TGTGCCTGGAGTGTACGAGAGAACACTGAAGCTTTCTTT. This codes for CAWSVRENTEAFF.

The genes are TRBV7-9 and TRBJ2-7; weak D call: TRBD1 (6 bases). The CDR3 consists of 12 residues. V lost 6 bases to trimming and J lost 1 base, with 7 bases between them. Looked up from germline, CDR1 is SEHNR and CDR2 is FQNEAQ (reference sequence). Here the CDR3 DNA reads TGTGCCAGCAGAGACAGGTCCTACGAGCAGTACTTC. It yields the protein CASRDRSYEQYF.

The V and J genes are TRBV24-1 and TRBJ1-5, with D maybe TRBD1 (6 bases). This CDR3 spans 14 amino acids. V was pared by 4 bases and J by 5 bases, with 11 bases between. Germline loops: CDR1 KGHDR, CDR2 SFDVKD. CDR3 in DNA: TGTGCCACCAGTGACTCTCAGGGGCATCAGCCCCAGCATTTT. Its translation: CATSDSQGHQPQHF.

This chain connects TRBV19 to TRBJ1-6; D gene ambiguous. CDR1 is LNHDA and CDR2 is SQIVND in the germline V gene (reference sequence). Trimming removed 5 bases at V and 5 bases at J, with 10 bases between. This CDR3 has 14 residues. As DNA, the CDR3 is TGTGCCAGTAGTTTTCGGCAAGATAATTCACCCCTCCACTTT. Its protein is CASSFRQDNSPLHF.

This rearrangement joins TRBV7-9 to TRBJ1-1, with 7 bases matching TRBD1. CDR3 length equals 15 residues. In germline, CDR1 is SEHNR, CDR2 FQNEAQ (reference sequence). The V gene end was trimmed by 2 bases and the J gene end by 0 bases; junction bases not matched to a gene: 3. The chain's CDR3 is CASSLPGGMNTEAFF. CDR3 bases: TGTGCCAGCAGCTTACCAGGGGGGATGAACACTGAAGCTTTCTTT.